This record covers a single T cell receptor (beta chain). Only in-frame clones appear in the TCRdb table, and some are missing; sequencing was by immunoSEQ multiplex PCR. The data contain approximately 160,000 clones, just over 90% of them singletons. The data were obtained in a study of T cell responses to AZD1222 COVID-19 vaccine. V lost 1 base, J lost 2 bases, and 2 bases stayed unmatched. The CDR3 runs 17 residues. Germline CDR1 reads SGHTA; CDR2 reads FQGNSA. Sequencing used peripheral blood, obtained on day 0 of AZD1222 vaccination. The source is an adult in good health. The chain joins TRBV7-2 to TRBJ1-6, with 10 nucleotides matching TRBD1. CDR3 loop: CASSLVGQGTYNSPLHF. CDR3 coding DNA: TGTGCCAGCAGCTTAGTGGGACAGGGGACCTATAATTCACCCCTCCACTTT.